Sequencing of this T cell receptor (beta chain) was carried out in a study of cytomegalovirus exposure and HLA in healthy donors. Turning to the study itself: The 90 to 150 validation repertoires used the same platform as the approximately 620 first-cohort repertoires (as reported by a later analysis).

Germline V gene data show CDR1 as SGHTA and CDR2 as FQGNSA. The V gene end was trimmed by 6 bases and the J gene end by 0 bases; junction bases not matched to a gene: 9. The CDR3 runs to 16 residues. The repertoire was sequenced with immunoSEQ multiplex PCR; TCRdb's copy has only in-frame clones and lacks some. The table shows 230,000 or so clones, with 88% occurring only once. Worth noting for this clone: Its antigen is currently unknown.

Study-wide findings and caveats: The classifier reportedly diagnosed cytomegalovirus status with high specificity and sensitivity. There were around 160 TCR beta chains listed as cytomegalovirus-associated.

Sequenced: PBMCs. The chain uses TRBV7-2 and TRBJ2-7; TRBD1 matches at 9 bases. The sequence derives from a woman between 18 and 29 years old in good health and CMV-seronegative. CDR3 loop: CASSRSPGQGSYEQYF. The DNA of the CDR3 is TGTGCCAGCAGTCGTAGTCCGGGACAGGGCTCCTACGAGCAGTACTTC.